This T cell receptor (beta chain) derives from a study of post-analysis software for immune sequencing data. Study in general: Relapsing-remitting, secondary progressive and progressive-relapsing multiple sclerosis were all included among the disease courses. Overall study results and limits: Elevated frequency relative to controls characterized about 5 TRBV segments in patients, TRBV5-6, TRBV5-1 and TRBV20-1 among them.

Unique molecular identifiers featured in each of the TCR beta cDNA libraries. TCRdb ran MiXCR on the PCR reads and lists one entry per CDR3 protein. The repertoire holds 740,000 or so distinct CDR3 sequences, with roughly 50% as singletons. Comments on this clonotype: Its matching antigen is unknown.

The junction had 8 bases not matched to a gene; V was cut back by 5 bases and J by 4 bases. The germline V gene has CDR1 SGHAT and CDR2 FQNNGV. This CDR3 is built from 15 residues. The rearrangement uses TRBV11-2 and TRBJ2-5, with 9 bases that match TRBD1. The receptor was derived from a girl aged 5 to 17 with multiple sclerosis. Sequences were obtained from blood. The CDR3 DNA reads as TGTGCCAGCAGCCCAACCGGGACAGGGCGAGAGACCCAGTACTTC. This encodes CASSPTGTGRETQYF.